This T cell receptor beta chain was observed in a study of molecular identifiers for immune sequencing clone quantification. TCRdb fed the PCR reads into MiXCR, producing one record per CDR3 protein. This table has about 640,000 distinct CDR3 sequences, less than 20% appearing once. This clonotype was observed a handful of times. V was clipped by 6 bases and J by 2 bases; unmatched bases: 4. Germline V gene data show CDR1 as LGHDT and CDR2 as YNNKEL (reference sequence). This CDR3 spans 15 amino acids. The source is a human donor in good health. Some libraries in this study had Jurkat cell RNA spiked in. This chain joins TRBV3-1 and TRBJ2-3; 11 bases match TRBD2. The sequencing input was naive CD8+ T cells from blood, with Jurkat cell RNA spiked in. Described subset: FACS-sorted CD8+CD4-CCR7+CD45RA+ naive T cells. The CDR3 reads CASRMGLAATDTQYF. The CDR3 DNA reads TGTGCCAGCAGGATGGGACTAGCGGCCACAGATACGCAGTATTTT.